Below, 7 T cell receptor beta chains from the same sample are listed, as sequenced in a study of identical twins. MiXCR, applied by TCRdb to the 5' RACE reads, yields one record per CDR3 protein. The data show under 800,000 distinct CDR3 sequences, roughly 20% seen once. These data were also reused for a study on T cells expressing NK-cell markers.

The sample taken for sequencing was PBMCs. Receptors were obtained from a woman between 18 and 29 years old in good health.

CDR3 sequence reads: CSARGPQTQYF. Written as DNA, the CDR3 is TGCAGTGCTAGGGGGCCCCAGACCCAGTACTTC. V and J are TRBV20-1 and TRBJ2-5, with D possibly matching TRBD1 (5 bases). CDR3 size: 11 residues. The V gene's germline CDR1 is DFQATT and CDR2 SNEGSKA (reference sequence). Trimming took 3 bases from V and 6 from J, leaving 8 bases between them.

This clonotype was seen a few times. V is TRBV12-3 or TRBV12-4 and J is TRBJ2-2; 7 positions match TRBD1. CDR3 length equals 12 residues. The trim removed 6 bases at V and 8 bases at J, leaving 3 bases unmatched. CDR3 loop: CASRQGNGELFF. The CDR3 nucleotides are TGTGCCAGCAGACAGGGGAATGGGGAGCTGTTTTTT.

This chain joins TRBV29-1 and TRBJ2-5, with TRBD2 matching 11 bases. J lost 3 bases, V lost 3 bases, and 6 bases had no gene match. CDR1 is SQVTM, CDR2 ANQGSEA, per germline. This CDR3 region has 15 residues. The CDR3 DNA reads TGCAGCGTTGACCCACTAGCGGGAGTAAAAGAGACCCAGTACTTC. Its protein product is CSVDPLAGVKETQYF.

V is TRBV27 and J is TRBJ2-3, with TRBD2 matching 13 bases. The CDR3 contains 16 residues. The germline V gene encodes CDR1 MNHEY and CDR2 SMNVEV (reference sequence). With V trimmed by 5 bases and J by 6 bases, 8 bases remained unmatched. The DNA for the CDR3 is TGTGCCAGCAGTGAACTAGCGGGAGGGCCTCGTGATACGCAGTATTTT. Its protein is CASSELAGGPRDTQYF.

The chain combines TRBV11-2 with TRBJ2-1, with 8 nucleotides matching TRBD2. Germline trimming cut 0 bases from V and 0 bases from J; bases unmatched to any gene: 4. Per the germline V gene, CDR1 is SGHAT and CDR2 is FQNNGV. The CDR3 totals 17 residues. Here the CDR3 DNA reads TGTGCCAGCAGCTTAGAAGCGGGGGTATACTCCTACAATGAGCAGTTCTTC. It translates to CASSLEAGVYSYNEQFF.

This clonotype was seen only a few times. The rearrangement uses TRBV20-1 and TRBJ2-2, with D possibly being TRBD1 or TRBD2 (7 bases each). Looked up from germline, CDR1 is DFQATT and CDR2 is SNEGSKA (reference sequence). Trimming shortened V by 3 bases and J by 5 bases, and 16 bases separated the two germline ends. The CDR3 runs to 15 residues. CDR3 sequence (DNA): TGCAGTGCTAGGCAGGGGGGGGTTTTTACCGGGGAGCTGTTTTTT. Encoded protein: CSARQGGVFTGELFF.

This clonotype was counted at least ten times. The chain couples TRBV29-1 to TRBJ1-1; unclear D gene. V dropped 5 bases and J dropped 9 bases, with 13 bases sitting between them. In germline, CDR1 is SQVTM, CDR2 ANQGSEA. CDR3 length equals 11 residues. The CDR3 loop is CSVTIGPKAFF. The CDR3, as DNA: TGCAGCGTTACCATAGGGCCTAAAGCTTTCTTT.